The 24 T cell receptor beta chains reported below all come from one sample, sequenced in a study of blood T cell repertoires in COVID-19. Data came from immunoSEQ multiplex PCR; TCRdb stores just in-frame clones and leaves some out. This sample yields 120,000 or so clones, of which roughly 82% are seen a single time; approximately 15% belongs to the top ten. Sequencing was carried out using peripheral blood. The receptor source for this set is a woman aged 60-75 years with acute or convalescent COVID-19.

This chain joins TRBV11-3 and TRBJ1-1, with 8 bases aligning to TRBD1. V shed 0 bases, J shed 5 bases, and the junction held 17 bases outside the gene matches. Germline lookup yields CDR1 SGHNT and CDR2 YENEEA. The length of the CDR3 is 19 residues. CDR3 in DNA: TGTGCCAGCAGCTTAGATAGTAGGTATCTGACAGGGGATATGACTGAAGCTTTCTTT. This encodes CASSLDSRYLTGDMTEAFF. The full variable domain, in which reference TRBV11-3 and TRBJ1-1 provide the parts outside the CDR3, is EAGVVQSPRYKIIEKKQPVAFWCNPISGHNTLYWYLQNLGQGPELLIRYENEEAVDDSQLPKDRFSAERLKGVDSTLKIQPAELGDSAVYLCASSLDSRYLTGDMTEAFFGQGTRLTVV.

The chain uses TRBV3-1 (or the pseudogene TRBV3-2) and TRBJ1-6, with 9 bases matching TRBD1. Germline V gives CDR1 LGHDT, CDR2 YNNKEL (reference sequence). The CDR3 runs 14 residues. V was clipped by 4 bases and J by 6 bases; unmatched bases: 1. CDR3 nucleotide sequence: TGTGCCAGCAGCCCGGGACAGGGTAATTCACCCCTCCACTTT. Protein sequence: CASSPGQGNSPLHF.

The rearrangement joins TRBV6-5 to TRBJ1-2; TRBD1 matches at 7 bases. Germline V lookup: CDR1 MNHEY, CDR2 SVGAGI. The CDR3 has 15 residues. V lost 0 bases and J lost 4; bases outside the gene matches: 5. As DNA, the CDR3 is TGTGCCAGCAGTTACTCGGCAGGGGGTGCCTATGGCTACACCTTC. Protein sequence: CASSYSAGGAYGYTF.

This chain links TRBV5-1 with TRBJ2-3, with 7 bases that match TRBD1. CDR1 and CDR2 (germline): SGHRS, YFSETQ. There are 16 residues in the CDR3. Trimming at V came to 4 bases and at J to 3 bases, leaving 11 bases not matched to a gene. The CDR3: CASSPGWDRDTDTQYF. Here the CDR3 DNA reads TGCGCCAGCAGCCCGGGGTGGGACAGAGATACAGATACGCAGTATTTT.

CDR3 in DNA: TGTGCCAGCACCGAAAGGGGGGGGTACACTGAAGCTTTCTTT. The encoded protein is CASTERGGYTEAFF. The chain has TRBV6-5 and TRBJ1-1; D is perhaps TRBD1 (6 bases). The CDR3 covers 14 residues. Per the germline V gene, CDR1 is MNHEY and CDR2 is SVGAGI. Trimming cost V 7 bases and J 3 bases, with 15 bases left between them.

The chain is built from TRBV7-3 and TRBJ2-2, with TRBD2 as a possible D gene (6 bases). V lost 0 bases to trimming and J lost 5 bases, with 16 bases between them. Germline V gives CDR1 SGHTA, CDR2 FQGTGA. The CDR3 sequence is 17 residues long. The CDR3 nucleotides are TGTGCCAGCAGCTTAACTGTTGCGGGGACGTATACCGGGGAGCTGTTTTTT. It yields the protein CASSLTVAGTYTGELFF.

The CDR3 protein is CASSTGTAFDYGYTF. For the CDR3, the DNA is TGTGCCAGTAGTACCGGGACAGCCTTTGACTATGGCTACACCTTC. The chain employs TRBV19 and TRBJ1-2, with 7 nucleotides matching TRBD1. This CDR3 is built from 15 residues. Per germline, CDR1 LNHDA and CDR2 SQIVND (reference sequence). V was clipped by 4 bases and J by 3 bases; unmatched bases: 8. Full variable domain (remainder filled in from reference TRBV19 and TRBJ1-2): DGGITQSPKYLFRKEGQNVTLSCEQNLNHDAMYWYRQDPGQGLRLIYYSQIVNDFQKGDIAEGYSVSREKKESFPLTVTSAQKNPTAFYLCASSTGTAFDYGYTFGSGTRLTVV.

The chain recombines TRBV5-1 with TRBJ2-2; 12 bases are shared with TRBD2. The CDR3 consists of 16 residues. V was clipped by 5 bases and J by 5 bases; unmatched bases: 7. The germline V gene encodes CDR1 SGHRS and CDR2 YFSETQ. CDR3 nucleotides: TGCGCCAGCAGTCCCCTGCTAGCGGGGGGGACCGGGGAGCTGTTTTTT. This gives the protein CASSPLLAGGTGELFF.

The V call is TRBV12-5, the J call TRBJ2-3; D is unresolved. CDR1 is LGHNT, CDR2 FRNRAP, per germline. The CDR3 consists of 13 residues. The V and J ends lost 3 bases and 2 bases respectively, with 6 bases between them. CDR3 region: CASGFPITDTQYF. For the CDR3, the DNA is TGTGCTAGTGGTTTCCCCATCACAGATACGCAGTATTTT.

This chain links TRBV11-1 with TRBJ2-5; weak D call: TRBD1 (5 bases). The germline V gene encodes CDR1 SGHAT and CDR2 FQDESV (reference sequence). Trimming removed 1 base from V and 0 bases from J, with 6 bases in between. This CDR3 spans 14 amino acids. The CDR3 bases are TGTGCCAGCAGCTTAGGACAGAACCAAGAGACCCAGTACTTC. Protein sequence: CASSLGQNQETQYF.

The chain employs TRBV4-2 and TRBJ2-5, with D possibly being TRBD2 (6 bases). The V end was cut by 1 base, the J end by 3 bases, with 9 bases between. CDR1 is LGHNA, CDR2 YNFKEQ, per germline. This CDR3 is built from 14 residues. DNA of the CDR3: TGTGCCAGCAGCCAAGTCTCTAGCGAAGAGACCCAGTACTTC. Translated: CASSQVSSEETQYF.

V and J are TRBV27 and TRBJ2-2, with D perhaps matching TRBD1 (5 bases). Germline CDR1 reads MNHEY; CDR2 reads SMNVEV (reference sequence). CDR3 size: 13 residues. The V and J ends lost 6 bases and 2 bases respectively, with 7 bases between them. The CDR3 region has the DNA TGTGCCAGCAGGACAGTAAACACCGGGGAGCTGTTTTTT. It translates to CASRTVNTGELFF.

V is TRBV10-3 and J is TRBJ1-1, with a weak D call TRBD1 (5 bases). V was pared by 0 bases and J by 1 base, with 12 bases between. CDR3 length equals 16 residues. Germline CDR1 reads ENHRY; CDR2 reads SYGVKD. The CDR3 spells CAISESRGLGNTEAFF. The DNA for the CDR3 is TGTGCCATCAGTGAGTCGAGGGGACTTGGGAACACTGAAGCTTTCTTT.

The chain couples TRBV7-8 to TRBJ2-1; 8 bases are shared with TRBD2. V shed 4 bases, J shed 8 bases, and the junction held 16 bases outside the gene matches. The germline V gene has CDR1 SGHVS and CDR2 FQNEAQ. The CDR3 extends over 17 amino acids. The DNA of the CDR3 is TGTGCCAGCAGCTCCTATCCTACTCGGGGGGGCTTCCATGAGCAGTTCTTC. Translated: CASSSYPTRGGFHEQFF. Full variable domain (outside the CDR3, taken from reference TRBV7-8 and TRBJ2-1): GAGVSQSPRYKVAKRGQDVALRCDPISGHVSLFWYQQALGQGPEFLTYFQNEAQLDKSGLPSDRFFAERPEGSVSTLKIQRTQQEDSAVYLCASSSYPTRGGFHEQFFGPGTRLTVL.

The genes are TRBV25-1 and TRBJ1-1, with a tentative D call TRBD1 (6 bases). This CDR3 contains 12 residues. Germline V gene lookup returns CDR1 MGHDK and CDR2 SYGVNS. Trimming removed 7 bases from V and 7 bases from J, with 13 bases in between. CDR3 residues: CASKRGRGEAFF. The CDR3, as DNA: TGTGCCAGCAAGCGGGGGCGCGGTGAAGCTTTCTTT.

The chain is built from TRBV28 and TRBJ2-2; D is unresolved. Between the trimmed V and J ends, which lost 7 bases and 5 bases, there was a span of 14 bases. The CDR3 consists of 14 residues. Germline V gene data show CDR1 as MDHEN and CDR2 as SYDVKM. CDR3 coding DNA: TGTGCCAGCACCCCCTCGCGGTTAACCGGGGAGCTGTTTTTT. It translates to CASTPSRLTGELFF.

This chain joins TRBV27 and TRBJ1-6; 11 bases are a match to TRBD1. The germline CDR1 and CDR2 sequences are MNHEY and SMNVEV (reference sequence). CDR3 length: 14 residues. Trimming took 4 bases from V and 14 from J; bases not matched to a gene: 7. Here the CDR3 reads CASSSGQGGGSLHF. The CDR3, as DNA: TGTGCCAGCAGTTCGGGACAGGGGGGTGGGTCCCTCCACTTT.

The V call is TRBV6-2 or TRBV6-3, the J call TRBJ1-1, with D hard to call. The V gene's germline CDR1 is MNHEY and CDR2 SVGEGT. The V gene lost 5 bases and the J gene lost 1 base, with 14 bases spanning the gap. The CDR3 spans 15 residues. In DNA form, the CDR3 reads TGTGCCAGCAGTGCATTCGGAGAGGGGAACACTGAAGCTTTCTTT. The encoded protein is CASSAFGEGNTEAFF.

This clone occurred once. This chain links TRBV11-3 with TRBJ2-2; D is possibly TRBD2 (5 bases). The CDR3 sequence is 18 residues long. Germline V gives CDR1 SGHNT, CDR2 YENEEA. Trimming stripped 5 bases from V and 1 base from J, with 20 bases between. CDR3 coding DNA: TGTGCCAGCAGCCCATTCCGATCCCCTGCGGGGAACACCGGGGAGCTGTTTTTT. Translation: CASSPFRSPAGNTGELFF.

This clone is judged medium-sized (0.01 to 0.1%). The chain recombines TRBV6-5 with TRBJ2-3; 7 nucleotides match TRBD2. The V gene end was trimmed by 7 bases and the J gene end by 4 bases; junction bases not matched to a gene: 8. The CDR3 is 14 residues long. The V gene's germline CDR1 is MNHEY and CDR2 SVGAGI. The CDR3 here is CASNGLDGSDTQYF. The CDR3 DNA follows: TGTGCCAGCAATGGACTAGATGGCTCAGATACGCAGTATTTT.

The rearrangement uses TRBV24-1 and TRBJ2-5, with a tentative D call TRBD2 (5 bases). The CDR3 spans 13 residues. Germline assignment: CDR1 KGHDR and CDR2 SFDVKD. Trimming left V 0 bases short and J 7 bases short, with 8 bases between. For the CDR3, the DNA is TGTGCCACCAGTGATTTGAGGACTGGGACCCAGTACTTC. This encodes CATSDLRTGTQYF.

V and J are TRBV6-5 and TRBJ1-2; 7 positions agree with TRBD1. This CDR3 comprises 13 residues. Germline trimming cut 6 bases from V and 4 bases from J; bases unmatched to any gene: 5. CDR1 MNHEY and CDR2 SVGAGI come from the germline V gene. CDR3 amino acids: CASSPGQLYGYTF. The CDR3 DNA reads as TGTGCCAGCAGCCCGGGACAGCTCTATGGCTACACCTTC.

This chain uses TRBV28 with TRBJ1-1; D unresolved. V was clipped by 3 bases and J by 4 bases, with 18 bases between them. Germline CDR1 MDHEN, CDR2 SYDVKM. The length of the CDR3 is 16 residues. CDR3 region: CASSFPGVLRITEAFF. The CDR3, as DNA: TGTGCCAGCAGTTTTCCGGGAGTATTGAGGATCACTGAAGCTTTCTTT.

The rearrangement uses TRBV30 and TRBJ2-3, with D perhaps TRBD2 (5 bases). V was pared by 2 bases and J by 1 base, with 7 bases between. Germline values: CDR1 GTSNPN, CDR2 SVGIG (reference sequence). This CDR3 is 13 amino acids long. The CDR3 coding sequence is TGTGCCTGGAGTCGGGGTGGCACAGATACGCAGTATTTT. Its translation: CAWSRGGTDTQYF.